Listed here are 26 T cell receptor beta chains from one sample, sequenced in a study of blood T cell repertoires in COVID-19. Repertoires were generated with immunoSEQ multiplex PCR, while TCRdb's copy carries only in-frame clones and drops some. The sample has around 220,000 clones, around four fifths seen once. The specimen sequenced was peripheral blood. The receptors were gathered from a man aged 25-45 years with active or convalescent COVID-19.

V and J are TRBV2 and TRBJ2-6, with D tentatively TRBD2 (5 bases). V lost 6 bases to trimming and J lost 16 bases, with 16 bases between them. This CDR3 is built from 12 residues. Germline assignment: CDR1 SNHLY and CDR2 FYNNEI. Here the CDR3 reads CASRFTGEGLTF. The CDR3 DNA follows: TGTGCCAGCAGGTTTACCGGCGAGGGTCTGACTTTC.

The V and J genes are TRBV28 and TRBJ2-5, with 7 bases identical to TRBD1. Germline values: CDR1 MDHEN, CDR2 SYDVKM. The CDR3 runs to 16 residues. Germline trimming cut 4 bases from V and 3 bases from J; bases unmatched to any gene: 11. The CDR3 region has the DNA TGTGCCAGCAGTTCATATGACCGGGACAGAGAAGAGACCCAGTACTTC. As protein: CASSSYDRDREETQYF. Variable domain in full (rest from reference TRBV28 and TRBJ2-5): DVKVTQSSRYLVKRTGEKVFLECVQDMDHENMFWYRQDPGLGLRLIYFSYDVKMKEKGDIPEGYSVSREKKERFSLILESASTNQTSMYLCASSSYDRDREETQYFGPGTRLLVL.

V gene TRBV19 combines with J gene TRBJ2-5, with 11 bases matching TRBD2. Germline-derived CDR1 and CDR2 are LNHDA and SQIVND (reference sequence). CDR3 length: 15 residues. The V segment lost 5 bases and the J segment 2 bases; nucleotides outside the gene matches: 4. This CDR3 is CASSARLAGQETQYF. The CDR3, as DNA: TGTGCCAGTAGTGCCCGACTAGCGGGACAAGAGACCCAGTACTTC.

The chain has TRBV4-2 and TRBJ2-3; 12 positions match TRBD1. Germline V gene sequence: CDR1 LGHNA, CDR2 YNFKEQ. V gave up 4 bases and J gave up 6 bases; unmatched junction bases: 8. CDR3 length: 16 amino acids. This CDR3 reads CASSPVGQGAGDTQYF. DNA for the CDR3: TGTGCCAGCAGCCCCGTGGGACAGGGGGCTGGGGATACGCAGTATTTT.

The chain is built from TRBV6-5 and TRBJ1-1; 7 bases map to TRBD1. Germline V gives CDR1 MNHEY, CDR2 SVGAGI. V lost 5 bases and J lost 12; bases outside the gene matches: 6. This CDR3 spans 11 amino acids. CDR3 nucleotide sequence: TGTGCCAGCAGTCGAGGGGGCGTCCCTTTCTTT. This encodes CASSRGGVPFF.

This clone is a singleton in its sample. DNA of the CDR3: TGCGCCAGCAGCCCCCCGGGCGGGGAGGACAATGAGCAGTTCTTC. It yields the protein CASSPPGGEDNEQFF. V is TRBV5-1 and J is TRBJ2-1, with D perhaps matching TRBD2 (6 bases). CDR3 length: 15 amino acids. CDR1 is SGHRS, CDR2 YFSETQ, per germline. Trimming stripped 4 bases from V and 5 bases from J, with 16 bases between.

The V gene is TRBV19, the J gene TRBJ2-1, with D maybe TRBD1 (5 bases). The CDR3 runs 15 residues. V lost 6 bases, J lost 5 bases, and 17 bases lay in between. Germline CDR1 LNHDA, CDR2 SQIVND (reference sequence). CDR3 residues: CASSPLDMDHNEQFF. In nucleotides, the CDR3 is TGTGCCAGTAGCCCATTGGACATGGACCACAATGAGCAGTTCTTC.

J is TRBJ2-3 and V is TRBV3-1 (or the pseudogene TRBV3-2); 11 nucleotides agree with TRBD2. CDR1 LGHDT and CDR2 YNNKEL come from the germline V gene (reference sequence). CDR3 length: 16 amino acids. V gave up 4 bases and J gave up 3 bases; unmatched junction bases: 6. The CDR3 DNA reads TGTGCCAGCAGCCCCCTAGCGGGGGGTTTAACAGATACGCAGTATTTT. Its protein is CASSPLAGGLTDTQYF.

The genes are TRBV28 and TRBJ2-1, with 11 bases identical to TRBD2. This CDR3 contains 16 residues. With V trimmed by 5 bases and J by 6 bases, 9 bases remained unmatched. The germline gives CDR1 MDHEN, CDR2 SYDVKM. DNA for the CDR3: TGTGCCAGCAGTGGAGTCTTAGCGGGGGGGCGCAATGAGCAGTTCTTC. This sequence encodes CASSGVLAGGRNEQFF.

The rearrangement joins TRBV28 to TRBJ1-2, with D perhaps TRBD1 (6 bases). V shed 6 bases and J shed 2 bases, with 7 bases lying between them. CDR1 MDHEN and CDR2 SYDVKM come from the germline V gene. CDR3 length: 12 amino acids. The CDR3 DNA reads TGTGCCAGCAGGGACAGCAACTATGGCTACACCTTC. Translated: CASRDSNYGYTF.

The rearrangement links TRBV12-3 or TRBV12-4 to TRBJ2-5; D is unresolved. CDR3 size: 13 residues. V lost 7 bases to trimming and J lost 5 bases, with 14 bases between them. CDR3 DNA sequence: TGTGCCAGCAACCGCTTACCCGAGGAGACCCAGTACTTC. As protein: CASNRLPEETQYF.

The chain couples TRBV3-1 (or the pseudogene TRBV3-2) to TRBJ1-1; tentatively, D is TRBD1 (6 bases). Trimming took off 0 bases at V and 7 bases at J, with 15 bases between the two ends. From germline, CDR1 is LGHDT and CDR2 YNNKEL (reference sequence). This CDR3 spans 15 amino acids. As DNA, the CDR3 is TGTGCCAGCAGCCAAGACAGGGGCTCTCGGTTTGAAGCTTTCTTT. It encodes CASSQDRGSRFEAFF.

This chain connects TRBV9 to TRBJ2-1, with 8 bases matching TRBD1. Per germline, CDR1 SGDLS and CDR2 YYNGEE. Losses at the gene ends were 0 bases for V and 4 bases for J; bases not matched to a gene: 3. CDR3 length equals 15 residues. The CDR3 coding sequence is TGTGCCAGCAGCGTAGACAGGGGGAGGTACAATGAGCAGTTCTTC. Protein: CASSVDRGRYNEQFF.

V gene TRBV15 combines with J gene TRBJ2-2; 8 bases line up with TRBD1. The germline V gene has CDR1 LNHNV and CDR2 YYDKDF (reference sequence). V shed 0 bases, J shed 1 base, and the junction held 4 bases outside the gene matches. The CDR3 has 17 amino acids. The CDR3 here is CATSRDWGTGNTGELFF. CDR3 DNA: TGTGCCACCAGCAGAGATTGGGGGACAGGGAACACCGGGGAGCTGTTTTTT.

The chain is built from TRBV5-4 and TRBJ1-1; 9 nucleotides agree with TRBD1. Germline V lookup: CDR1 SGHNT, CDR2 YYREEE (reference sequence). This CDR3 region has 14 residues. J gave up 1 base and V 5 bases, and 3 bases lay outside the gene matches. The CDR3 here is CASRRQGENTEAFF. The DNA for the CDR3 is TGTGCCAGCAGAAGACAGGGGGAGAACACTGAAGCTTTCTTT.

This clone turned up a few times. V usage is TRBV4-1 and J usage is TRBJ1-1, with TRBD1 identical over 7 bases. V lost 1 base to trimming and J lost 0 bases; unmatched junction nucleotides: 8. Germline lookup yields CDR1 MGHRA and CDR2 YSYEKL. The CDR3 loop spans 17 amino acids. CDR3 region: CASSQAGDSLLNTEAFF. The DNA for the CDR3 is TGCGCCAGCAGCCAAGCCGGGGACAGCCTACTGAACACTGAAGCTTTCTTT.

V is TRBV11-1 and J is TRBJ2-7; TRBD1 matches at 8 bases. The CDR3 has 14 amino acids. Unmatched junction bases numbered 7, after V lost 5 bases and J lost 4 bases. CDR1 and CDR2 from the germline V gene are SGHAT and FQDESV (reference sequence). CDR3 sequence reads: CASSPDRGWYEQYF. Here the CDR3 DNA reads TGTGCCAGCAGCCCCGACAGGGGTTGGTACGAGCAGTACTTC. The full variable domain, with the rest looked up from reference TRBV11-1 and TRBJ2-7, is EAEVAQSPRYKITEKSQAVAFWCDPISGHATLYWYRQILGQGPELLVQFQDESVVDDSQLPKDRFSAERLKGVDSTLKIQPAELGDSAMYLCASSPDRGWYEQYFGPGTRLTVT.

The J gene is TRBJ1-2, the V gene TRBV7-8; D not resolved. Germline V gives CDR1 SGHVS, CDR2 FQNEAQ. The CDR3 has 15 amino acids. V was pared by 3 bases and J by 7 bases, with 18 bases between. The CDR3 reads CASSLLAGKELGYTF. The DNA for the CDR3 is TGTGCCAGCAGCTTGCTCGCGGGGAAGGAGCTTGGCTACACCTTC.

The chain combines TRBV7-8 with TRBJ2-5; 7 bases are shared with TRBD1. The germline V gene encodes CDR1 SGHVS and CDR2 FQNEAQ. The CDR3 runs to 14 residues. Trimming at V came to 5 bases and at J to 5 bases, leaving 8 bases not matched to a gene. This chain's CDR3 is CASSQQGSGETQYF. The CDR3 region has the DNA TGTGCCAGCAGCCAACAGGGGTCGGGGGAGACCCAGTACTTC.

The V gene is TRBV20-1, the J gene TRBJ2-1; tentatively, D is TRBD2 (6 bases). Germline-derived CDR1 and CDR2 are DFQATT and SNEGSKA (reference sequence). Trimming removed 3 bases from V and 7 bases from J, with 10 bases in between. The CDR3 loop spans 12 amino acids. The CDR3 sequence is CSASRGGNEQFF. The DNA for the CDR3 is TGCAGTGCTAGTCGTGGAGGGAATGAGCAGTTCTTC.

The chain uses TRBV18 and TRBJ1-6; tentatively, D is TRBD1 (5 bases). With 4 bases removed from V and 8 bases from J, the gap between germline ends came to 9 bases. Germline V gives CDR1 KGHSH, CDR2 LQKENI. The CDR3 spans 13 residues. CDR3 sequence (DNA): TGTGCCAGCTCACAGGGGATGGATTCACCCCTCCACTTT. Translating it yields CASSQGMDSPLHF.

The V and J genes are TRBV18 and TRBJ1-1; D is perhaps TRBD1 (5 bases). This CDR3 is built from 15 residues. Germline assignment: CDR1 KGHSH and CDR2 LQKENI. V shed 5 bases and J shed 8 bases, with 21 bases lying between them. CDR3 protein: CASSTGRGRSSEAFF. CDR3 nucleotide sequence: TGTGCCAGCTCAACCGGTAGGGGTCGCTCATCCGAAGCTTTCTTT.

This chain uses TRBV5-1 with TRBJ1-1, with D perhaps matching TRBD1 (5 bases). The V gene lost 4 bases and the J gene lost 5 bases, with 12 bases spanning the gap. This CDR3 has 13 amino acids. Germline values: CDR1 SGHRS, CDR2 YFSETQ. The CDR3 loop is CASSRDGGTEAFF. The DNA for the CDR3 is TGCGCCAGCAGCCGGGACGGAGGGACTGAAGCTTTCTTT.

The chain links TRBV6-5 to TRBJ1-3, with D perhaps matching TRBD1 (5 bases). Trimming removed 4 bases from V and 0 bases from J, with 7 bases in between. Germline V gene lookup returns CDR1 MNHEY and CDR2 SVGAGI. The CDR3 spans 14 residues. CDR3: CASSSQGSGNTIYF. In DNA form, the CDR3 reads TGTGCCAGCAGTTCCCAGGGCTCTGGAAACACCATATATTTT.

The V gene is TRBV15, the J gene TRBJ1-6; D might be TRBD1 (6 bases). The germline gives CDR1 LNHNV, CDR2 YYDKDF (reference sequence). Trimming took 1 base from V and 10 from J, leaving 14 bases between them. The CDR3 loop spans 15 amino acids. The chain's CDR3 is CATSRGRQGNSPLHF. The CDR3 nucleotides are TGTGCCACCAGCAGAGGCCGGCAGGGGAACTCACCCCTCCACTTT.

The rearrangement uses TRBV3-1 (or the pseudogene TRBV3-2) and TRBJ2-4; D is undetermined. CDR1 and CDR2 from the germline V gene are LGHDT and YNNKEL (reference sequence). Trimming stripped 1 base from V and 5 bases from J, with 15 bases between. This CDR3 is built from 16 residues. CDR3 sequence (DNA): TGTGCCAGCAGCCAAGCAATCCCCAGTCCTCAAAACATTCAGTACTTC. Amino acids: CASSQAIPSPQNIQYF.